This T cell receptor (beta chain) was profiled in a study of response to subunit inactivated influenza vaccine. Concerning this clonotype itself: Antigen: not known.

The V segment lost 6 bases and the J segment 0 bases; nucleotides outside the gene matches: 9. The CDR3 runs 16 residues. Germline CDR1 reads ENHRY; CDR2 reads SYGVKD. Study-level results: New T cells are recruited in small numbers by each seasonal influenza vaccination, according to the authors' suggestion.

Via MiXCR, TCRdb re-called the RT-PCR reads, giving one row per CDR3 protein. The sample has about 540,000 distinct CDR3 sequences, around 13% seen once. The V gene is TRBV10-3, the J gene TRBJ2-7, with TRBD2 identical over 9 bases. The TCR sequence derives from a man between 50 and 59 years old who received an inactivated influenza vaccine. This sample comprised PBMCs from blood, obtained roughly 12 days after vaccination. The CDR3 DNA follows: TGTGCCATCAGGACGTGGACTAGCGCATACTCCTACGAGCAGTACTTC. Amino acid sequence: CAIRTWTSAYSYEQYF.